This T cell receptor beta chain was captured by sequencing in a study of T cell repertoires in cytomegalovirus infection. Study-wide points: Based on cumulative public TCR beta family frequency, carriers of CMV plus the relevant HLA were identified.

V lost 5 bases and J lost 0; bases outside the gene matches: 4. Germline assignment: CDR1 LNHDA and CDR2 SQIVND (reference sequence). The CDR3 consists of 15 residues. Details on this clonotype: No antigen is known for it.

In TCRdb, the reads were re-called with MiXCR into one record per CDR3 protein. This table has about 25,000 distinct CDR3 sequences, 20% to 25% appearing once. This clonotype was obtained from a human donor in good health (CMV status not recorded). Some clones in this sample may be carry-over from other donors' samples. V is TRBV19 and J is TRBJ2-3; 8 bases are shared with TRBD1. The source material was CD8+ T cells from cultured PBMCs, sampled from culture after CMV antigen stimulation. CDR3 residues: CASSSDRGSTDTQYF. Written as DNA, the CDR3 is TGTGCCAGTAGTTCCGACAGGGGAAGCACAGATACGCAGTATTTT.